This entry concerns a single T cell receptor beta chain. Use of 60 Vbeta and 13 Jbeta primers characterized the PCR. The repertoire was sequenced with immunoSEQ multiplex PCR; TCRdb's copy has only in-frame clones and lacks some. The sample shows over 130,000 clones, 88% of them seen only once. The V end was cut by 0 bases, the J end by 1 base, with 9 bases between. The CDR3 length is 15 residues. Germline V lookup: CDR1 SGHRS, CDR2 YFSETQ. This entry is derived from a study of cytomegalovirus exposure and HLA in healthy donors. The sample taken for sequencing was PBMCs. The receptor was derived from a woman in her 40s in good health and CMV-seronegative. This chain links TRBV5-1 with TRBJ2-3; D not certain. The CDR3 nucleotides read TGCGCCAGCAGCTTGGGGTGGGCCGGCACAGATACGCAGTATTTT. Amino acids: CASSLGWAGTDTQYF. Drawing the rest from reference TRBV5-1 and TRBJ2-3, the complete variable domain is KAGVTQTPRYLIKTRGQQVTLSCSPISGHRSVSWYQQTPGQGLQFLFEYFSETQRNKGNFPGRFSGRQFSNSRSEMNVSTLELGDSALYLCASSLGWAGTDTQYFGPGTRLTVL.